The rows below give T cell receptor beta chains drawn from one sample of a study of cytotoxic CD8 clonotypes in ibrutinib-treated CLL. Clones were read by immunoSEQ multiplex PCR, and TCRdb kept only the in-frame ones, dropping some. Here the sample spans over 110,000 clones, roughly 90% being singletons. The sequencing used PBMCs, collected after 12 months of ibrutinib treatment. Receptors originate from a human donor with chronic lymphocytic leukemia. CDR3s include the opening cysteine and the closing phenylalanine or tryptophan. The D gene is left open where the match is weak. Expanded clones get a size class; other rows say once, few or many, or leave the size out.

D: TRBD1; J: TRBJ2-5; V: TRBV7-2; size: -; CDR3: CASSLGDRTGETQYF; DNA: TGTGCCAGCAGCTTAGGCGACCGGACAGGAGAGACCCAGTACTTC
D: TRBD1; J: TRBJ1-4; V: TRBV2; size: once; CDR3: CASSRDRVEKLFF; DNA: TGTGCCAGCAGTCGGGACAGGGTAGAAAAACTGTTTTTT
D: TRBD1; J: TRBJ2-4; V: TRBV7-9; size: -; CDR3: CASSHRTGVGDIQYF; DNA: TGTGCCAGCAGCCATCGGACAGGGGTTGGTGACATTCAGTACTTC
D: -; J: TRBJ1-2; V: TRBV19; size: once; CDR3: CASSIVTTSQANYGYTF; DNA: TGTGCCAGTAGTATAGTTACGACCTCCCAAGCTAACTATGGCTACACCTTC
D: -; J: TRBJ2-3; V: TRBV27; size: -; CDR3: CASSSLPITRVTDTQYF; DNA: TGTGCCAGCAGTTCCCTCCCCATTACTAGGGTGACAGATACGCAGTATTTT
D: -; J: TRBJ1-1; V: TRBV11-2; size: -; CDR3: CASSPGQNTEAFF; DNA: TGTGCCAGCAGCCCCGGACAGAACACTGAAGCTTTCTTT
D: -; J: TRBJ1-4; V: TRBV4-3; size: -; CDR3: CASSSPGSNEKLFF; DNA: TGCGCCAGCTCGTCTCCAGGGTCGAATGAAAAACTGTTTTTT
D: TRBD2; J: TRBJ2-1; V: TRBV19; size: -; CDR3: CASSIFRLAGAHEQFF; DNA: TGTGCCAGTAGTATATTCAGACTAGCGGGAGCCCATGAGCAGTTCTTC
D: TRBD1; J: TRBJ2-6; V: TRBV9; size: -; CDR3: CASSNRQGPGANVLTF; DNA: TGTGCCAGCAGCAACCGACAGGGCCCTGGGGCCAACGTCCTGACTTTC
D: -; J: TRBJ2-6; V: TRBV5-1; size: -; CDR3: CASSLDVISGANVLTF; DNA: TGCGCCAGCAGCTTAGATGTAATCTCTGGGGCCAACGTCCTGACTTTC
D: TRBD2; J: TRBJ2-5; V: TRBV5-1; size: -; CDR3: CASTPLAGAGETQYF; DNA: TGCGCCAGCACGCCACTAGCGGGAGCAGGGGAGACCCAGTACTTC
D: -; J: TRBJ2-1; V: TRBV4-3; size: -; CDR3: CASSQEAQSNEQFF; DNA: TGCGCCAGCAGCCAAGAGGCGCAGAGCAATGAGCAGTTCTTC
D: TRBD1; J: TRBJ1-1; V: TRBV6-6; size: once; CDR3: CASSRTGAHTEAFF; DNA: TGTGCCAGCAGTCGAACAGGGGCCCACACTGAAGCTTTCTTT
D: TRBD2; J: TRBJ2-1; V: TRBV29-1; size: -; CDR3: CSVVGSGGHSYNEQFF; DNA: TGCAGCGTTGTAGGGAGCGGGGGTCACTCCTACAATGAGCAGTTCTTC
D: -; J: TRBJ2-3; V: TRBV9; size: -; CDR3: CASSVLGESDTQYF; DNA: TGTGCCAGCAGCGTATTGGGGGAGTCAGATACGCAGTATTTT
D: TRBD1; J: TRBJ1-3; V: TRBV6-5; size: -; CDR3: CASRIGQGSNTIYF; DNA: TGTGCCAGCAGGATTGGACAGGGTAGCAACACCATATATTTT
D: -; J: TRBJ1-4; V: TRBV19; size: -; CDR3: CASSQEGMSEKLFF; DNA: TGTGCCAGTAGTCAAGAGGGGATGAGTGAAAAACTGTTTTTT
D: -; J: TRBJ2-5; V: TRBV12-5; size: -; CDR3: CASGPSRGETQYF; DNA: TGTGCTAGTGGTCCCTCGAGGGGAGAGACCCAGTACTTC
D: -; J: TRBJ2-7; V: TRBV28; size: -; CDR3: CASSLLLGPRSSYEQYF; DNA: TGTGCCAGCAGTTTACTTTTGGGACCGAGAAGCTCCTACGAGCAGTACTTC
D: TRBD1; J: TRBJ1-2; V: TRBV28; size: -; CDR3: CASSLRITRDRGYGYTF; DNA: TGTGCCAGCAGTTTACGCATAACCCGGGACAGGGGCTATGGCTACACCTTC
D: -; J: TRBJ2-6; V: TRBV7-2; size: -; CDR3: CASSQQATGANVLTF; DNA: TGTGCCAGCAGCCAGCAGGCGACTGGGGCCAACGTCCTGACTTTC
D: -; J: TRBJ2-3; V: TRBV4-3; size: once; CDR3: CASSQESRTDTQYF; DNA: TGCGCCAGCAGCCAAGAATCTCGCACAGATACGCAGTATTTT
D: TRBD2; J: TRBJ2-5; V: TRBV9; size: -; CDR3: CASSPKTSGGLSGQYF; DNA: TGTGCCAGCAGCCCGAAGACTAGCGGGGGCCTCAGTGGCCAGTACTTC
D: -; J: TRBJ1-5; V: TRBV7-9; size: few; CDR3: CASSLRGNQPQHF; DNA: TGTGCCAGCAGCTTAAGAGGCAATCAGCCCCAGCATTTT
D: TRBD2; J: TRBJ2-7; V: TRBV7-9; size: -; CDR3: CASSAPTSVYEQYF; DNA: TGTGCCAGCAGCGCGCCGACTAGCGTCTACGAGCAGTACTTC
D: -; J: TRBJ2-6; V: TRBV19; size: -; CDR3: CASSPPPAGANVLTF; DNA: TGTGCCAGTAGTCCCCCCCCAGCGGGGGCCAACGTCCTGACTTTC
D: -; J: TRBJ2-5; V: TRBV15; size: -; CDR3: CATSRGTKTGNQETQYF; DNA: TGTGCCACCAGCAGAGGAACTAAAACAGGGAACCAAGAGACCCAGTACTTC
D: -; J: TRBJ1-1; V: TRBV29-1; size: -; CDR3: CSVDGSSGTEAFF; DNA: TGCAGCGTTGATGGCTCCTCAGGCACTGAAGCTTTCTTT
D: -; J: TRBJ1-3; V: TRBV9; size: -; CDR3: CASSVYHSSGNTIYF; DNA: TGTGCCAGCAGCGTATACCACTCCTCTGGAAACACCATATATTTT
D: -; J: TRBJ1-5; V: TRBV27; size: -; CDR3: CASRTGVGSYQPQHF; DNA: TGTGCCAGCAGGACCGGAGTAGGGTCCTATCAGCCCCAGCATTTT
D: TRBD2; J: TRBJ2-2; V: TRBV29-1; size: -; CDR3: CSVGTSGRLAGELFF; DNA: TGCAGCGTTGGGACTAGCGGGAGGTTGGCCGGGGAGCTGTTTTTT
D: TRBD1; J: TRBJ1-5; V: TRBV4-2; size: -; CDR3: CASSQFPGQVNQPQHF; DNA: TGTGCCAGCAGCCAGTTTCCGGGACAGGTAAATCAGCCCCAGCATTTT
D: -; J: TRBJ1-2; V: TRBV4-2; size: -; CDR3: CASAAPGGREYGYTF; DNA: TGTGCCAGCGCCGCGCCCGGGGGGCGTGAATATGGCTACACCTTC
D: -; J: TRBJ2-7; V: TRBV7-2; size: -; CDR3: CASSATGIPYDEQYF; DNA: TGTGCCAGCAGCGCTACAGGGATCCCCTACGACGAGCAGTACTTC
D: -; J: TRBJ1-5; V: TRBV7-2; size: -; CDR3: CASSLAGTQPQHF; DNA: TGTGCCAGCAGCTTAGCCGGGACCCAGCCCCAGCATTTT
D: TRBD1; J: TRBJ1-4; V: TRBV5-1; size: -; CDR3: CASSSATGPSEKLFF; DNA: TGCGCCAGCAGCTCGGCGACAGGGCCTTCGGAAAAACTGTTTTTT
D: -; J: TRBJ2-3; V: TRBV7-2; size: -; CDR3: CASSPPRGGNTDTQYF; DNA: TGTGCCAGCAGCCCCCCACGCGGAGGAAACACAGATACGCAGTATTTT
D: -; J: TRBJ1-5; V: TRBV28; size: -; CDR3: CASSLPDRRNQPQHF; DNA: TGTGCCAGCAGTTTACCCGACAGGAGGAATCAGCCCCAGCATTTT
D: -; J: TRBJ2-7; V: TRBV28; size: -; CDR3: CASRQGGYEQYF; DNA: TGTGCCTCCCGGCAGGGAGGCTACGAGCAGTACTTC
D: -; J: TRBJ2-2; V: TRBV27; size: -; CDR3: CASLRLLTGELFF; DNA: TGTGCCAGCCTGCGATTGCTCACCGGGGAGCTGTTTTTT
D: -; J: TRBJ2-1; V: TRBV9; size: -; CDR3: CASSVGRGPPNEQFF; DNA: TGTGCCAGCAGCGTAGGAAGGGGACCGCCCAATGAGCAGTTCTTC
D: TRBD1; J: TRBJ2-7; V: TRBV9; size: -; CDR3: CASSVDSGTVTYEQYF; DNA: TGTGCCAGCAGCGTAGATTCCGGGACAGTAACCTACGAGCAGTACTTC
D: -; J: TRBJ2-7; V: TRBV19; size: -; CDR3: CASSIQGSSYEQYF; DNA: TGTGCCAGTAGTATACAGGGGAGCTCCTACGAGCAGTACTTC
D: TRBD1; J: TRBJ2-7; V: TRBV28; size: -; CDR3: CASGGHWGQLNYEQYF; DNA: TGTGCCAGTGGCGGCCATTGGGGACAGTTAAACTACGAGCAGTACTTC
D: -; J: TRBJ2-7; V: TRBV29-1; size: once; CDR3: CSVVAEKYEQYF; DNA: TGCAGCGTTGTAGCAGAGAAATACGAGCAGTACTTC
D: TRBD1; J: TRBJ2-7; V: TRBV14; size: -; CDR3: CASSQGTGLEQYF; DNA: TGTGCCAGCAGCCAAGGGACAGGGCTCGAGCAGTACTTC
D: TRBD1; J: TRBJ1-2; V: TRBV19; size: -; CDR3: CASSTNRDRGLVGGYTF; DNA: TGTGCCAGTAGTACAAACCGGGACAGGGGACTGGTAGGGGGCTACACCTTC
D: -; J: TRBJ2-7; V: TRBV7-9; size: -; CDR3: CASSLTPPPEYF; DNA: TGTGCCAGCAGCTTAACTCCCCCCCCTGAGTACTTC
D: TRBD2; J: TRBJ2-1; V: TRBV10-3; size: -; CDR3: CASHSGTSGYQTSYNEQFF; DNA: TGTGCCTCCCATTCCGGGACTAGCGGGTATCAGACCTCCTACAATGAGCAGTTCTTC
D: -; J: TRBJ2-1; V: TRBV9; size: -; CDR3: CASSVGAGAYNEQFF; DNA: TGTGCCAGCAGCGTAGGGGCAGGGGCCTACAATGAGCAGTTCTTC
D: -; J: TRBJ2-7; V: TRBV4-2; size: once; CDR3: CASSQAATYEQYF; DNA: TGTGCCAGCAGCCAAGCCGCGACCTACGAGCAGTACTTC
D: -; J: TRBJ2-5; V: TRBV28; size: -; CDR3: CASSLSLGPEYF; DNA: TGTGCCAGCAGTTTGAGTTTAGGGCCCGAGTACTTC
D: TRBD1; J: TRBJ2-7; V: TRBV7-4; size: -; CDR3: CASSYISGTGGYEQYF; DNA: TGTGCCAGCAGCTATATATCCGGAACAGGGGGCTACGAGCAGTACTTC
D: -; J: TRBJ2-5; V: TRBV19; size: -; CDR3: CASSIRQQETQYF; DNA: TGTGCCAGTAGTATCCGGCAGCAAGAGACCCAGTACTTC
D: -; J: TRBJ1-4; V: TRBV13; size: -; CDR3: CASSLREGGEKLFF; DNA: TGTGCCAGCAGCTTACGGGAGGGAGGTGAAAAACTGTTTTTT